The clone carrying this TCR beta chain was found a few times. What it binds is unknown. Losses at the gene ends were 3 bases for V and 7 bases for J; bases not matched to a gene: 7. Germline V gives CDR1 LNHNV, CDR2 YYDKDF (reference sequence). The CDR3 covers 15 residues. These data belong to a study of T cells in Graves' hyperthyroidism and ophthalmopathy. Study-level findings and limits: Most expanded thyroid clonotypes above 0.001 also appeared in blood.

Amplification of TCR beta CDR3 regions was performed using RNA transcripts as template. Primed by the HTBI set, a first-round RT-PCR was run on the TCR CDR3. TCRdb ran MiXCR on the multiplex PCR reads and lists one entry per CDR3 protein. The sample holds roughly 580,000 distinct CDR3 sequences, about half seen once. V gene TRBV15 combines with J gene TRBJ1-4; TRBD1 matches 8 bases. The sequence was obtained from a young woman with Graves' hyperthyroidism. Sample: peripheral blood or thyroid tissue (not recorded which). Here the CDR3 reads CATSRVDRGSEKLFF. The CDR3 bases are TGTGCCACCAGCAGGGTCGACAGGGGTAGTGAAAAACTGTTTTTT.